This T cell receptor (beta chain) was obtained from a study of beta chain features in type 1 diabetes. Study details: Across the samples, some 99 million sorted cells were examined in total.

To note about this clone: Its antigen is still unknown.

Findings of the study overall: In comparison with healthy donors, patients had naive, central memory and Treg TCRB repertoires that appeared more similar. There was a possibility that cDNA sequencing over-represented cells with high TCR expression. All four CD4+ subsets from Type 1 diabetes patients carried moderately but significantly shorter TCRB CDR3s.

The trim removed 0 bases at V and 3 bases at J, leaving 1 base unmatched. The CDR3 length is 15 residues. Germline CDR1 and CDR2: SGHNT and YYREEE (reference sequence). The study reverse transcribed the entire isolated RNA, so it sequenced expressed TCRB transcripts. Assay used: immunoSEQ multiplex PCR; TCRdb lists only in-frame clones, some missing. The data show about 270,000 clones, approximately 15% seen once. The sequence came from a young man with type 1 diabetes. Sequencing was done on a sample of naive CD4+ T cells from blood. The chain couples TRBV5-4 to TRBJ2-1, with 9 positions matching TRBD2. CDR3 sequence (DNA): TGTGCCAGCAGCTTGGGCGGGAGGGGCTACAATGAGCAGTTCTTC. Amino acid sequence: CASSLGGRGYNEQFF.